The 14 T cell receptor beta chains below all came from one sample that was sequenced in a study of shared clonotypes between healthy human individuals. Using immunoSEQ multiplex PCR, the repertoire was profiled, and TCRdb retains in-frame clones only, with some absent. The sample lists some 470,000 clones, 70% to 80% occurring once. Material: PBMCs. Receptor source: a woman aged 40 to 55 in good health. Some clones in this sample may be carry-over from other donors' samples.

This clone was seen a handful of times. V usage is TRBV11-3 and J usage is TRBJ2-1; 11 positions agree with TRBD2. Germline assignment: CDR1 SGHNT and CDR2 YENEEA. CDR3 length: 19 residues. Trimming took 5 bases from V and 0 from J; bases not matched to a gene: 12. CDR3 DNA: TGTGCCAGCAGCCAAGAGGGGACTAGCGGCTACAGCTCCTACAATGAGCAGTTCTTC. This sequence encodes CASSQEGTSGYSSYNEQFF.

This clone turned up a few times. The J gene is TRBJ2-7, the V gene TRBV7-8; 10 bases agree with TRBD2. The V and J ends lost 5 bases and 6 bases, in that order; junction bases with no gene match: 10. CDR3 size: 15 residues. The germline gives CDR1 SGHVS, CDR2 FQNEAQ. In DNA form, the CDR3 reads TGTGCCAGCAGCCAGGGGGGGACTAGCGACTTCGAGCAGTACTTC. Encoded protein: CASSQGGTSDFEQYF.

The chain recombines TRBV5-1 with TRBJ2-1, with 15 bases fitting TRBD2. Germline V lookup: CDR1 SGHRS, CDR2 YFSETQ. J gave up 4 bases and V 4 bases, and 9 bases lay outside the gene matches. This CDR3 comprises 18 residues. The chain's CDR3 is CASSHGLAGGPSYNEQFF. CDR3 DNA sequence: TGCGCCAGCAGCCACGGACTAGCGGGAGGGCCGTCTTACAATGAGCAGTTCTTC.

The chain joins TRBV19 to TRBJ2-7, with 9 positions matching TRBD1. This CDR3 spans 13 amino acids. The junction had 4 bases not matched to a gene; V was cut back by 1 base and J by 9 bases. Germline V gene sequence: CDR1 LNHDA, CDR2 SQIVND (reference sequence). The CDR3, as DNA: TGTGCCAGTAGTATAGGGGACAGGGACGCGCAGTACTTC. Its translation: CASSIGDRDAQYF.

This rearrangement joins TRBV4-1 to TRBJ2-2, with TRBD2 matching over 10 bases. Germline values: CDR1 MGHRA, CDR2 YSYEKL. Trimming took 1 base from V and 7 from J; bases not matched to a gene: 18. There are 20 residues in the CDR3. CDR3 protein: CASSQVPPSLAGVYGGELFF. The CDR3 nucleotides are TGCGCCAGCAGCCAAGTTCCTCCTTCCCTAGCGGGAGTTTACGGCGGGGAGCTGTTTTTT.

This chain joins TRBV13 and TRBJ1-2, with 7 nucleotides matching TRBD1. V lost 4 bases, J lost 4 bases, and 6 bases stayed unmatched. Germline V gives CDR1 PRHDT, CDR2 FYEKMQ (reference sequence). The CDR3 runs to 14 residues. CDR3 coding DNA: TGTGCCAGCAGCTCCGGGACAGTGGGCTATGGCTACACCTTC. Translation: CASSSGTVGYGYTF.

Comment on this clone: The junction departs from the called germline gene at one end, perhaps through a read error. The rearrangement uses TRBV7-7 and TRBJ2-3; D unclear. The CDR3 has 13 amino acids. CDR1 is SSHAT, CDR2 FNYEAQ, per germline (reference sequence). The CDR3, as DNA: TGTGCTAGCAGCCACGGCCACACAGATACGCAGTATTTT. Residues: CASSHGHTDTQYF.

This clone was observed a handful of times. V is TRBV29-1 and J is TRBJ2-3; maybe TRBD1 (6 bases). The CDR3 sequence is 13 residues long. CDR1 and CDR2 (germline): SQVTM, ANQGSEA. The CDR3, as DNA: TGCACTTACAGGGCGCCGTCCACAGATACGCAGTATTTT. Its translation is CTYRAPSTDTQYF.

This clone has a handful of counts. V and J are TRBV29-1 and TRBJ2-5; 8 positions match TRBD1. The DNA end is a closer match to TRBJ2-7, so the J assignment may be wrong. Germline V lookup: CDR1 SQVTM, CDR2 ANQGSEA. CDR3 size: 12 residues. The CDR3 region has the DNA TGCAGCGTTGAACAGGGGGCGGGCGAGCAGTACTTC. The encoded protein is CSVEQGAGEQYF.

The gene calls are TRBV11-2 and TRBJ2-3; TRBD2 matches 9 bases. The germline gives CDR1 SGHAT, CDR2 FQNNGV. The CDR3 sequence is 17 residues long. Losses at the gene ends were 4 bases for V and 2 bases for J; bases not matched to a gene: 10. The CDR3 sequence is CASSSYPRLAVTDTQYF. In DNA form, the CDR3 reads TGTGCCAGCAGCTCCTACCCTCGACTAGCGGTCACAGATACGCAGTATTTT.

The chain recombines TRBV27 with TRBJ2-1; 10 bases match TRBD2. The V and J ends lost 3 bases and 8 bases, in that order; junction bases with no gene match: 16. Germline CDR1 MNHEY, CDR2 SMNVEV (reference sequence). The CDR3 extends over 18 amino acids. The CDR3 coding sequence is TGTGCCAGCAGTTTCCGCCCTCTAGCGGGAGTTAACGAGGATGAGCAGTTCTTC. Translation: CASSFRPLAGVNEDEQFF.

This clone appeared many times. This specimen includes other DNA sequences encoding the same CDR3. This sequence joins TRBV30 and TRBJ2-7; the match to TRBD2 covers 9 bases. This CDR3 contains 14 residues. V shed 0 bases and J 3 bases; nucleotides not matched to a gene: 3. Germline CDR1 is GTSNPN and CDR2 is SVGIG (reference sequence). The DNA for the CDR3 is TGTGCCTGGAGTGTAGCGGGGGGTGGCTACGAGCAGTACTTC. Translating it yields CAWSVAGGGYEQYF.

The chain recombines TRBV27 with TRBJ1-5, with no clear D. Trimming shortened V by 5 bases and J by 0 bases, and 11 bases separated the two germline ends. This CDR3 is built from 15 residues. In germline, CDR1 is MNHEY, CDR2 SMNVEV (reference sequence). The CDR3 loop is CASSPNSYSNQPQHF. DNA for the CDR3: TGTGCCAGCAGTCCGAACTCTTATAGCAATCAGCCCCAGCATTTT.

The chain links TRBV13 to TRBJ2-7; D is uncertain. V gave up 2 bases and J gave up 7 bases, with 12 bases separating them. Germline loops: CDR1 PRHDT, CDR2 FYEKMQ (reference sequence). This CDR3 region has 13 residues. CDR3: CASSLNHQEEQYF. In DNA, the CDR3 is TGTGCCAGCAGCTTAAATCACCAAGAGGAGCAGTACTTC.